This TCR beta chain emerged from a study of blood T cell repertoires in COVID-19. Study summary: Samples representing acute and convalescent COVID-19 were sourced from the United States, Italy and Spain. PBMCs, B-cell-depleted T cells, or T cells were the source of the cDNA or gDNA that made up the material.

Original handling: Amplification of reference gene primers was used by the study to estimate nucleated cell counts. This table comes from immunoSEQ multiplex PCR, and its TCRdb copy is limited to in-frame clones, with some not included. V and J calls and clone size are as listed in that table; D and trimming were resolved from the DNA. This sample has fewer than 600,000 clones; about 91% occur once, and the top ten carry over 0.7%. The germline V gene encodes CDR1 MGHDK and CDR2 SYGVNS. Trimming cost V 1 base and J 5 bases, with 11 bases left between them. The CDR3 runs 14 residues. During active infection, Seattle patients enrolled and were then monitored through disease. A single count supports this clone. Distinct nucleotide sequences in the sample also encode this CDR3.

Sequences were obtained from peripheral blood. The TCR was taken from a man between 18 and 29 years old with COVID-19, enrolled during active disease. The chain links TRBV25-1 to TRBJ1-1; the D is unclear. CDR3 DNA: TGTGCCAGCAGTGAATTAAGGGAGGGAACTGAAGCTTTCTTT. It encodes CASSELREGTEAFF.